The 8 T cell receptor beta chains below come from one sample, sequenced in a study of monozygotic twins with inflammatory bowel disease. Using the 5' RACE reads, TCRdb records one entry per CDR3 protein without DNA. The sample includes approximately 400,000 distinct CDR3 sequences. Material for sequencing was blood. These receptors were obtained from a human donor with ulcerative colitis or Crohn's disease, or a healthy co-twin of an affected twin (not recorded which).

This chain uses TRBV18 with TRBJ2-1; checking the TCRdb D call of TRBD2 is not possible without DNA. The CDR3 spans 14 residues. Germline CDR1 is KGHSH and CDR2 is LQKENI. The CDR3 loop is CASSILVLPNEQFF.

The rearrangement joins TRBV20-1 to TRBJ2-7; TCRdb outputs TRBD1, but without DNA this stays unchecked. In germline, CDR1 is DFQATT, CDR2 SNEGSKA (reference sequence). This CDR3 spans 12 amino acids. This chain's CDR3 is CSGQREVYEQYF.

The chain uses TRBV20-1 and TRBJ2-7; without DNA, the TCRdb call of TRBD1 cannot be checked. The CDR3 consists of 12 residues. Per the germline V gene, CDR1 is DFQATT and CDR2 is SNEGSKA (reference sequence). The CDR3: CSAKGVSYEQYF.

The genes are TRBV3-1 and TRBJ2-3; TCRdb indicates TRBD2, and absent DNA this call remains unverified. This CDR3 has 20 amino acids. Per the germline V gene, CDR1 is LGHDT and CDR2 is YNNKEL (reference sequence). The CDR3 spells CASSQSQGRADPLGTDTQYF.

This chain joins TRBV9 and TRBJ2-1; TCRdb reports TRBD2, a call that lacks DNA to check it against. The CDR3 contains 16 residues. CDR1 is SGDLS and CDR2 is YYNGEE in the germline V gene. CDR3 in amino acids: CASSVMSSGGSDSQFF. The entire variable domain, with the rest obtained from reference TRBV9 and TRBJ2-1, is as follows: DSGVTQTPKHLITATGQRVTLRCSPRSGDLSVYWYQQSLDQGLQFLIQYYNGEERAKGNILERFSAQQFPDLHSELNLSSLELGDSALYFCASSVMSSGGSDSQFFGPGTRLTVL.

The chain joins TRBV12-3 or TRBV12-4 to TRBJ2-2; the TRBD1 assignment by TCRdb is unverifiable without DNA. The CDR3 covers 14 residues. The CDR3 loop is CASSLQDGGEELFF.

J is TRBJ1-1 and V is TRBV7-6. The CDR3 spans 14 residues. Germline V gives CDR1 SGHVS, CDR2 FNYEAQ. The CDR3 protein is CASSLGSPGAEAFF.

The rearrangement joins TRBV6-2 or TRBV6-3 to TRBJ2-2. The CDR3 contains 11 residues. CDR1 MNHEY and CDR2 SVGEGT come from the germline V gene. CDR3 protein: CASLDTGELFF.